The rows below give T cell receptor beta chains drawn from one sample of a study of a mutant IDH1 vaccine in newly diagnosed glioma. For these receptors, no antigen is known. Data came from immunoSEQ multiplex PCR; TCRdb stores just in-frame clones and leaves some out. The sample gives about 38,000 clones, roughly 81% of which show up once; 4% to 6% is in the top ten. This specimen was PBMCs, taken from a glioma patient whose treatment included an IDH1 peptide vaccine. Source of these receptors: a man between 40 and 49 years old with glioma. Both conserved end residues are part of each CDR3. Fields, in order: clone size, CDR3 length, D gene, J gene, V gene, CDR3 DNA, CDR3 protein. The D gene is left open where the match is weak. The size entry is marked missing in some rows and otherwise reads once, few, many or a size class.

NA	15	NA	TRBJ1-5	TRBV7-2	TGTGCCAGCAGCATCCGGGCCGTAAGCAATCAGCCCCAGCATTTT	CASSIRAVSNQPQHF
NA	15	NA	TRBJ2-7	TRBV27	TGTGCCAGCAGTTTAAGGTCAGGGGATTCCTACGAGCAGTACTTC	CASSLRSGDSYEQYF
NA	15	NA	TRBJ1-1	TRBV5-1	TGCGCCAGCAGCTTAGTTCCGGGGATGAACACTGAAGCTTTCTTT	CASSLVPGMNTEAFF
NA	12	NA	TRBJ2-1	TRBV19	TGTGCCAGTAGTCCGCGAGGGTATGAGCAGTTCTTC	CASSPRGYEQFF
NA	17	NA	TRBJ2-6	TRBV30	TGTGCCTGGAGCCCGTGGACAGCGGAACCAGGGGCCAACGTCCTGACTTTC	CAWSPWTAEPGANVLTF
NA	14	TRBD1	TRBJ2-7	TRBV19	TGTGCCAGTAGTACAGGGGGCCTCATCCACGAGCAGTACTTC	CASSTGGLIHEQYF
NA	16	TRBD1	TRBJ2-3	TRBV5-4	TGTGCCAGCAGCCCACCGACGGGACAGGGGTCAGATACGCAGTATTTT	CASSPPTGQGSDTQYF
NA	13	NA	TRBJ2-5	TRBV5-1	TGCGCCAGCAGGCGGGACTACCAAGAGACCCAGTACTTC	CASRRDYQETQYF
NA	17	TRBD2	TRBJ2-7	TRBV7-2	TGTGCCAGCAGCTTAGCGCCCGGGGGGGTTCTATCCTACGAGCAGTACTTC	CASSLAPGGVLSYEQYF
NA	15	NA	TRBJ2-3	TRBV2	TGTGCCAGCAGTGACATTGGGATGTTTACAGATACGCAGTATTTT	CASSDIGMFTDTQYF
NA	13	NA	TRBJ2-7	TRBV30	TGTGCCTGGAGTGTTGGACCGCCGGGCGAGCAGTACTTC	CAWSVGPPGEQYF
NA	13	NA	TRBJ1-1	TRBV11-2	TGTGCCAGCAGCCCCATGGCCAACACTGAAGCTTTCTTT	CASSPMANTEAFF
NA	14	NA	TRBJ1-4	TRBV5-1	TGCGCCAGCAGCTTGGAGGGAGGGGCCGGAAAACTGTTTTTT	CASSLEGGAGKLFF
NA	13	NA	TRBJ2-1	TRBV15	TGTGCCACCAGCAGAGTCAGGGTGAATGAGCAGTTCTTC	CATSRVRVNEQFF
NA	13	NA	TRBJ1-1	TRBV30	TGTGCCTGGACCCCAGGGCTTTTCACTGAAGCTTTCTTT	CAWTPGLFTEAFF
few	15	NA	TRBJ2-1	TRBV19	TGTGCCAGTAGTCTATCGGCAGGGTTGGGCAATGAGCAGTTCTTC	CASSLSAGLGNEQFF
NA	16	TRBD2	TRBJ2-1	TRBV5-8	TGTGCCAGCAGCGCGGGACTAGCGGGGGGATACAATGAGCAGTTCTTC	CASSAGLAGGYNEQFF
few	13	NA	TRBJ1-5	TRBV19	TGTGCCAGTAGTATGAAAGTCAATCAGCCCCAGCATTTT	CASSMKVNQPQHF
NA	14	NA	TRBJ1-1	TRBV19	TGTGCCAGTAGTGAGACAGTTCCGAACACTGAAGCTTTCTTT	CASSETVPNTEAFF
NA	12	NA	TRBJ2-1	TRBV16	TGTGCCAGCAGCCAGTCCGGGCCTGTTCGGTTCTTC	CASSQSGPVRFF
NA	15	NA	TRBJ1-2	TRBV30	TGTGCCTGGAGTGTACGCGGGACATCTAACTATGGCTACACCTTC	CAWSVRGTSNYGYTF
once	18	TRBD2	TRBJ2-6	TRBV9	TGTGCCAGCAGCGTAGGGATAGGGAGGGTGAGTGGGGCCAACGTCCTGACTTTC	CASSVGIGRVSGANVLTF
NA	16	NA	TRBJ2-3	TRBV7-6	TGTGCCAGCAGCTTAGGGGCAGCCCCTAGCACAGATACGCAGTATTTT	CASSLGAAPSTDTQYF
NA	15	NA	TRBJ2-1	TRBV5-6	TGTGCCAGCAGCTTGATACGGGAGTCCGACAATGAGCAGTTCTTC	CASSLIRESDNEQFF
few	16	NA	TRBJ1-3	TRBV28	TGTGCCAGCAGTTTAATAGCCACCGGCTCTGGAAACACCATATATTTT	CASSLIATGSGNTIYF
NA	17	TRBD2	TRBJ2-1	TRBV7-2	TGTGCCAGCAGCTTAACTCCCATAGCGGGGCCTGGGAATGAGCAGTTCTTC	CASSLTPIAGPGNEQFF
few	16	NA	TRBJ1-5	TRBV2	TGTGCCAGCAGTGAAGCTGGGGTAAGTGGGGTGCAGCCCCAGCATTTT	CASSEAGVSGVQPQHF
NA	14	NA	TRBJ2-1	TRBV6-6	TGTGCCAGCAGTTACTCGGGGACCTACAATGAGCAGTTCTTC	CASSYSGTYNEQFF
NA	14	TRBD2	TRBJ2-1	TRBV7-7	TGTGCTAGCAGCTTCAGCGGGGGTGGCGATGAGCAGTTCTTC	CASSFSGGGDEQFF
NA	11	NA	TRBJ1-1	TRBV19	TGTGCCACCCGTGACGGAACTGAAGCTTTCTTT	CATRDGTEAFF
NA	15	NA	TRBJ2-5	TRBV7-2	TGTGCCAGCAGCTTACAAGGACTGGGGATGGAGACCCAGTACTTC	CASSLQGLGMETQYF
NA	14	TRBD1	TRBJ1-2	TRBV19	TGTGCCAGTAGTATCCTACAGGGGGCGAATGGCTACACCTTC	CASSILQGANGYTF
NA	12	NA	TRBJ2-7	TRBV25-1	TGTGCCAGCAGTCTCGCCTCCTACGAGCAGTACTTC	CASSLASYEQYF
NA	11	NA	TRBJ2-7	TRBV7-2	TGTGCCAGCAGCTTAATCTACGAGCAGTACTTC	CASSLIYEQYF
NA	12	NA	TRBJ2-7	TRBV7-9	TGTGCCGGCACCTGGGATTCCTACGAGCAGTACTTC	CAGTWDSYEQYF
NA	16	TRBD1	TRBJ1-4	TRBV5-1	TGCGCCAGCAGCGACCCCGGGACAGGATTGGAAGAAAAACTGTTTTTT	CASSDPGTGLEEKLFF
NA	13	NA	TRBJ1-2	TRBV4-3	TGCGCCAGCAGCCAATATCGAGGCAATGGCTACACCTTC	CASSQYRGNGYTF
NA	16	TRBD2	TRBJ2-3	TRBV10-3	TGTGCCATCGCACCTCTAGCGGGAAGGGGAACAGATACGCAGTATTTT	CAIAPLAGRGTDTQYF
NA	13	NA	TRBJ1-2	TRBV10-2	TGCGCCAGCAGCCCCGGTTCCGAATATGGCTACACCTTC	CASSPGSEYGYTF
NA	13	NA	TRBJ2-2	TRBV6-4	TGTGCCAGCAGTGACTCGTCTTTCGGGGAGCTGTTTTTT	CASSDSSFGELFF
NA	15	TRBD1	TRBJ1-1	TRBV7-9	TGTGCCAGCAGCTTAACGGGACAGGGGGGTCCTGAAGCTTTCTTT	CASSLTGQGGPEAFF
few	11	NA	TRBJ2-7	TRBV27	TGTGCCAGCAGTTCATACTACGAGCAGTACTTC	CASSSYYEQYF
NA	15	TRBD2	TRBJ2-1	TRBV7-9	TGTGCCAGCAGCTCTCCTAGCGGGGCCTACAATGAGCAGTTCTTC	CASSSPSGAYNEQFF
NA	15	NA	TRBJ2-5	TRBV30	TGTGCCTGGAGTACCGGGAGAAAGGGGCAAGAGACCCAGTACTTC	CAWSTGRKGQETQYF
few	15	TRBD1	TRBJ1-2	TRBV15	TGTGCCACCAGCAGAGATCGGGGACAGTACTATGGCTACACCTTC	CATSRDRGQYYGYTF
NA	16	NA	TRBJ1-5	TRBV19	TGTGCCAGTAGCCCGGGACTGCGGATTAGCAATCAGCCCCAGCATTTT	CASSPGLRISNQPQHF
once	14	NA	TRBJ2-7	TRBV7-8	TGTGCCAGCAGCTTACAGGAGCAATCGCGGGAGCAGTACTTC	CASSLQEQSREQYF
NA	14	NA	TRBJ2-7	TRBV4-3	TGCGCCAGCAGCCAGGGGGACGGCACCTACGAGCAGTACTTC	CASSQGDGTYEQYF
NA	14	NA	TRBJ2-7	TRBV7-7	TGTGCTAGCAGCCCTCGACAGGATTACTACGAGCAGTACTTC	CASSPRQDYYEQYF
few	15	TRBD2	TRBJ2-1	TRBV4-1	TGCGCCAGCAGCCAAGAAGAAGCGGGGGCTTATGAGCAGTTCTTC	CASSQEEAGAYEQFF
NA	14	NA	TRBJ1-2	TRBV11-2	TGTGCCAGCAGCTTAGCCGGGACATCCTATGGCTACACCTTC	CASSLAGTSYGYTF
NA	14	NA	TRBJ1-2	TRBV18	TGTGCCAGCTCACCACGGAGGGAGAACTATGGCTACACCTTC	CASSPRRENYGYTF
NA	15	TRBD1	TRBJ2-3	TRBV29-1	TGCAGCGTTGAAGGCGGGACAGGGTCCCTAGATACGCAGTATTTT	CSVEGGTGSLDTQYF